This T cell receptor beta chain was found in a study of CD8+ T cells in alopecia areata. Extracted RNA was reverse transcribed into cDNA, the sequencing template. The table came from immunoSEQ multiplex PCR; TCRdb's copy has only in-frame clones and leaves some out. The sample includes 150,000 to 200,000 clones, around 60% of them seen just once. V was shortened by 0 bases and J by 5 bases, with 13 bases between the two germline ends. CDR1 is LNHNV, CDR2 YYDKDF, per germline (reference sequence). The CDR3 has 15 amino acids. This clone was counted a few times. The source is a human donor with alopecia areata. The chain uses TRBV15 and TRBJ2-5; the D gene is possibly TRBD2 (5 bases). The sample consisted of CD4+ T cells sorted from blood, taken at week 0. The CDR3 nucleotides are TGTGCCACCAGCAGAGATTCTAGCTGGTCGGAGACCCAGTACTTC. Translated: CATSRDSSWSETQYF.